These 9 T cell receptor beta chains originate from one sample sequenced in a study of blood T cell repertoires in COVID-19. Data came from immunoSEQ multiplex PCR; TCRdb stores just in-frame clones and leaves some out. The sample has about 180,000 clones; about 91% are singletons. Sequencing input: peripheral blood. The origin of the receptors is a woman aged 50 to 60 with acute or convalescent COVID-19.

The V gene is TRBV14, the J gene TRBJ2-5; D gene ambiguous. V lost 4 bases and J 2 bases, leaving 5 bases between the germline ends. The germline V gene encodes CDR1 SGHDN and CDR2 FVKESK. The CDR3 loop spans 12 amino acids. The CDR3 region is CASSRVQETQYF. The CDR3 DNA sequence: TGTGCCAGCAGCCGAGTACAAGAGACCCAGTACTTC.

This clone was counted a few times. The chain carries TRBV10-3 and TRBJ2-1, with 7 bases lining up with TRBD2. CDR1 ENHRY and CDR2 SYGVKD come from the germline V gene. The J segment lost 8 bases and the V segment lost 10 bases, leaving 14 bases of the junction unmatched. The CDR3 length is 14 residues. Here the CDR3 DNA reads TGTGCCACCACAGGTACGACTAGCCTTCATGAGCAGTTCTTC. Encoded protein: CATTGTTSLHEQFF.

The chain has TRBV20-1 and TRBJ2-1; the match to TRBD2 covers 15 bases. The V gene end was trimmed by 3 bases and the J gene end by 6 bases; junction bases not matched to a gene: 6. CDR3 size: 16 residues. From germline, CDR1 is DFQATT and CDR2 SNEGSKA (reference sequence). DNA of the CDR3: TGCAGTGCTAGTGCGCCGGGACTAGCGGGAGGCAATGAGCAGTTCTTC. It yields the protein CSASAPGLAGGNEQFF.

This rearrangement joins TRBV27 to TRBJ2-1; D ambiguous. The CDR3 loop spans 13 amino acids. Germline V gene lookup returns CDR1 MNHEY and CDR2 SMNVEV (reference sequence). The ends were cut back, 3 bases at V and 4 bases at J, with 7 bases in the middle. CDR3 bases: TGTGCCAGCAGTTTTGAGAATTACAATGAGCAGTTCTTC. Translation gives CASSFENYNEQFF.

V and J are TRBV29-1 and TRBJ2-5; D possibly corresponds to TRBD1 (5 bases). Germline V gene sequence: CDR1 SQVTM, CDR2 ANQGSEA. The length of the CDR3 is 14 residues. V dropped 6 bases and J dropped 5 bases, with 19 bases sitting between them. The CDR3 is CSVSQGVKGETQYF. CDR3 DNA sequence: TGCAGCGTGAGCCAAGGGGTGAAGGGGGAGACCCAGTACTTC.

The rearrangement joins TRBV2 to TRBJ2-3; TRBD2 agrees at 8 bases. The CDR3 has 15 residues. J lost 5 bases, V lost 0 bases, and 4 bases had no gene match. Germline CDR1 reads SNHLY; CDR2 reads FYNNEI. CDR3 bases: TGTGCCAGCAGTGAAGCGGCGGGGGGAATAGATACGCAGTATTTT. It specifies CASSEAAGGIDTQYF.

CDR3 sequence (DNA): TGCGCCAGCTGGGGCGGTGCTAACTATGGCTACACCTTC. This sequence encodes CASWGGANYGYTF. The chain links TRBV5-1 to TRBJ1-2, with D possibly matching TRBD1 (5 bases). CDR3 length: 13 residues. The V end lost 7 bases, the J end lost 0 bases, and 10 bases lay between the germline ends. Germline CDR1 and CDR2: SGHRS and YFSETQ.

This sequence joins TRBV11-3 and TRBJ2-3; D is undetermined. V lost 1 base and J 1 base, leaving 6 bases between the germline ends. Germline lookup yields CDR1 SGHNT and CDR2 YENEEA. This CDR3 spans 14 amino acids. DNA of the CDR3: TGTGCCAGCAGCTTAGCACACGGCACAGATACGCAGTATTTT. This sequence encodes CASSLAHGTDTQYF. Supplemented by reference TRBV11-3 and TRBJ2-3, the full variable domain reads EAGVVQSPRYKIIEKKQPVAFWCNPISGHNTLYWYLQNLGQGPELLIRYENEEAVDDSQLPKDRFSAERLKGVDSTLKIQPAELGDSAVYLCASSLAHGTDTQYFGPGTRLTVL.

This chain links TRBV11-3 with TRBJ2-7; the D is unclear. The CDR3 sequence is 11 residues long. Germline V gene sequence: CDR1 SGHNT, CDR2 YENEEA. V was shortened by 4 bases and J by 4 bases, with 5 bases between the two germline ends. Here the CDR3 DNA reads TGTGCCAGCAGCTCGCGTTACGAGCAGTACTTC. It translates to CASSSRYEQYF.